The source of this T cell receptor (beta chain) is a study of blood T cell repertoires in COVID-19. In the source study's methods: From reference gene primer amplification, estimates of nucleated cell counts were derived. Sequencing was performed with immunoSEQ multiplex PCR; in TCRdb, only in-frame clones are kept and a portion is missing. The V and J calls and clone size were taken over from that table, and D and trimming were inferred from the DNA. Of about 210,000 clones in the sample, approximately 80% were seen once. The germline CDR1 and CDR2 sequences are SGHTA and FQGTGA. V dropped 5 bases and J dropped 4; count of bases not matched to a gene: 8. CDR3 length equals 15 residues. All enrollees were about 18 to 100 years old and from roughly 22 US areas. Researchers sorted participants into cohorts using their self-reported clinical history.

The clonotype originates from a man aged 35 to 55 who had recovered from COVID-19. Sequenced sample: PBMCs or T cells enriched from blood (not recorded which). The chain couples TRBV7-3 to TRBJ2-3; 8 nucleotides align to TRBD1. The CDR3 reads CASSPIGGQADTQYF. The CDR3 bases are TGTGCCAGCAGCCCCATAGGGGGACAGGCAGATACGCAGTATTTT. Complete variable domain (other parts from reference TRBV7-3 and TRBJ2-3): GAGVSQTPSNKVTEKGKYVELRCDPISGHTALYWYRQSLGQGPEFLIYFQGTGAADDSGLPNDRFFAVRPEGSVSTLKIQRTERGDSAVYLCASSPIGGQADTQYFGPGTRLTVL.